A single sample gave rise to the 6 T cell receptor beta chains below, sequenced in a study of cytomegalovirus exposure and HLA in healthy donors. Use of 60 Vbeta and 13 Jbeta primers characterized the PCR. Sequencing was performed with immunoSEQ multiplex PCR; in TCRdb, only in-frame clones are kept and a portion is missing. The repertoire holds roughly 190,000 clones, approximately 78% seen once, with roughly 1.6% in the top ten. The sample taken for sequencing was PBMCs. These receptors originate from a woman aged 18-29 years in good health and CMV-seronegative.

The V and J genes are TRBV30 and TRBJ2-6, with D perhaps matching TRBD2 (6 bases). This CDR3 is built from 16 residues. V was cut by 4 bases and J by 0 bases, with 13 bases left in between. CDR1 GTSNPN and CDR2 SVGIG come from the germline V gene (reference sequence). This chain's CDR3 is CAWTRDGSSGANVLTF. CDR3 in DNA: TGTGCCTGGACCCGGGACGGGAGCTCTGGGGCCAACGTCCTGACTTTC. The variable domain in full, with the rest retrieved from reference TRBV30 and TRBJ2-6, is SQTIHQWPATLVQPVGSPLSLECTVEGTSNPNLYWYRQAAGRGLQLLFYSVGIGQISSEVPQNLSASRPQDRQFILSSKKLLLSDSGFYLCAWTRDGSSGANVLTFGAGSRLTVL.

The CDR3 sequence: CASSRTSGSNEQYF. DNA for the CDR3: TGCGCCAGCAGCCGGACTAGCGGGAGCAACGAGCAGTACTTC. The chain combines TRBV5-1 with TRBJ2-7, with 13 bases that match TRBD2. The CDR3 loop spans 14 amino acids. J gave up 5 bases and V 4 bases, and 3 bases lay outside the gene matches. Germline CDR1 reads SGHRS; CDR2 reads YFSETQ.

The V gene is TRBV2, the J gene TRBJ2-5; possibly TRBD2 for D (6 bases). Matching the DNA end better, TRBJ2-7 makes the J call doubtful. CDR1 and CDR2 from the germline V gene are SNHLY and FYNNEI. The CDR3 length is 14 residues. The CDR3 nucleotides read TGTGCCAGCAGTGCCGGGACTCCCAACTACGAGCAGTACTTC. It yields the protein CASSAGTPNYEQYF.

The genes are TRBV5-1 and TRBJ2-1; no definite D call. The V gene lost 1 base and the J gene lost 2 bases, with 7 bases spanning the gap. Germline V lookup: CDR1 SGHRS, CDR2 YFSETQ. The CDR3 covers 14 residues. The chain's CDR3 is CASSLQEPYNEQFF. The CDR3 DNA follows: TGCGCCAGCAGCTTGCAGGAACCCTACAATGAGCAGTTCTTC.

A remark on this clone: One junction end disagrees with the germline gene, perhaps due to a read error. The chain combines TRBV15 with TRBJ2-1; possible D gene TRBD2, 6 bases. CDR3 size: 12 residues. The germline V gene encodes CDR1 LNHNV and CDR2 YYDKDF (reference sequence). The CDR3 is CATRDSDNEQFF. DNA for the CDR3: TGTGCCACCCGGGACTCCGACAATGAGCAGTTCTTC.

V and J are TRBV9 and TRBJ2-1; 7 bases are a match to TRBD2. Germline V gene lookup returns CDR1 SGDLS and CDR2 YYNGEE. CDR3 length: 16 amino acids. Trimming at V came to 0 bases and at J to 9 bases, leaving 12 bases not matched to a gene. The CDR3 sequence: CASSVAGGHGDGEQFF. Written as DNA, the CDR3 is TGTGCCAGCAGCGTAGCGGGAGGCCATGGGGATGGTGAGCAGTTCTTC.